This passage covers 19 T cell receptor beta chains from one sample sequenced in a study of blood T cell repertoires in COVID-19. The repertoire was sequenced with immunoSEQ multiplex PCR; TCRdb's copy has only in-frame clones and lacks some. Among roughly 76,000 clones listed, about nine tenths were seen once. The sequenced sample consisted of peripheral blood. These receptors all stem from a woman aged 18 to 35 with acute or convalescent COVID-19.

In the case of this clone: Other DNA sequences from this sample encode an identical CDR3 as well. In nucleotides, the CDR3 is TGTGCCAGCAGAGGGACAGGGGGAAGAGAAAAACTGTTTTTT. Translated, it gives CASRGTGGREKLFF. V and J are TRBV2 and TRBJ1-4; TRBD1 aligns across 11 bases. This CDR3 spans 14 amino acids. Unmatched junction bases numbered 5, after V lost 6 bases and J lost 8 bases. The germline CDR1 and CDR2 sequences are SNHLY and FYNNEI.

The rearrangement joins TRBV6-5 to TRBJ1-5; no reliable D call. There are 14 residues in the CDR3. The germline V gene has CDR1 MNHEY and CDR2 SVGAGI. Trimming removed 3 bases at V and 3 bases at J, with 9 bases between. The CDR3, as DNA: TGTGCCAGCAGTTATTCAGGTTACAATCAGCCCCAGCATTTT. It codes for CASSYSGYNQPQHF.

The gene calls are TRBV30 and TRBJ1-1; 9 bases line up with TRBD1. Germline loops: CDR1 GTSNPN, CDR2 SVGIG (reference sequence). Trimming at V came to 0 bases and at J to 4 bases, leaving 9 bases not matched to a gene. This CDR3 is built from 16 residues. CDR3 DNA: TGTGCCTGGAGTGTTCACAGGGGGCGGTCGTCCACTGAAGCTTTCTTT. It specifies CAWSVHRGRSSTEAFF.

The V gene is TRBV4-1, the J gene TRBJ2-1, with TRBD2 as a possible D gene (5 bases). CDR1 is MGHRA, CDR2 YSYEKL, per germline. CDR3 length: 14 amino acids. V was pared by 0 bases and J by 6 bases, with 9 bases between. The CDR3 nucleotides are TGCGCCAGCAGCCAAGAAACTAGAGCCAATGAGCAGTTCTTC. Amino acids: CASSQETRANEQFF.

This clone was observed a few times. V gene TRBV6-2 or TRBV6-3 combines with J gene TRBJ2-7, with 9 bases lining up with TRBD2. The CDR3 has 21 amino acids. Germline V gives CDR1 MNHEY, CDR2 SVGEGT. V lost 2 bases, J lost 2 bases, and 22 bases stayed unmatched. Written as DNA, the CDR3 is TGTGCCAGCAGTTACACGATTACGGGGTCTCGTGGCGGGAGGGCCCCCTACGAGCAGTACTTC. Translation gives CASSYTITGSRGGRAPYEQYF.

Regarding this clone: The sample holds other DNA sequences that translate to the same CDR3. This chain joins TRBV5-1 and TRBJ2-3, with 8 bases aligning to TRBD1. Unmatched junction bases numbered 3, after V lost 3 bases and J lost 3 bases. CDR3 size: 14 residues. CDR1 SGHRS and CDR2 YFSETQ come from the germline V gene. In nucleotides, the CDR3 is TGCGCCAGCAGCTCTGGACAGGGAACAGATACGCAGTATTTT. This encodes CASSSGQGTDTQYF.

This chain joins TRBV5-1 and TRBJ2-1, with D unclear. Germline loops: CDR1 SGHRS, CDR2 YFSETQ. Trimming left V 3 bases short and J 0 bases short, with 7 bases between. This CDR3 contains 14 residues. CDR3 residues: CASSSDISYNEQFF. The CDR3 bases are TGCGCCAGCAGCTCAGACATCTCCTACAATGAGCAGTTCTTC.

The CDR3 bases are TGTGCCAGCAGTTTAGTGGGGGGTCAAGAGACCCAGTACTTC. This codes for CASSLVGGQETQYF. V usage is TRBV28 and J usage is TRBJ2-5; weak D call: TRBD2 (6 bases). CDR3 length equals 14 residues. Germline V gives CDR1 MDHEN, CDR2 SYDVKM. V was shortened by 2 bases and J by 2 bases, with 9 bases between the two germline ends.

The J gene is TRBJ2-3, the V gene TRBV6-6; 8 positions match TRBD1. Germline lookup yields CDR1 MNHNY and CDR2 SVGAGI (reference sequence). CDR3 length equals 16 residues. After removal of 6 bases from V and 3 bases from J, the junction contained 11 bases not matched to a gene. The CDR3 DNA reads TGTGCCAGCAGCGCCGGACAGGGCTATCGTACAGATACGCAGTATTTT. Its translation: CASSAGQGYRTDTQYF.

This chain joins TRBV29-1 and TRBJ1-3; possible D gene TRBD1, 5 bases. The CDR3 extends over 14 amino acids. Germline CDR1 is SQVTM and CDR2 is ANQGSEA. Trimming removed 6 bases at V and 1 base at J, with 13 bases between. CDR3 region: CSVSTGGSGNTIYF. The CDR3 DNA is TGCAGCGTCTCCACAGGAGGGTCTGGAAACACCATATATTTT.

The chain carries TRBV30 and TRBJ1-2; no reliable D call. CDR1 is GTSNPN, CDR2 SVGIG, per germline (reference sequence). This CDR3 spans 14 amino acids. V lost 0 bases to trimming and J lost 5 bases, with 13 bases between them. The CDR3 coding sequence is TGTGCCTGGAGTGTCGGTGACATTGGGTATGGCTACACCTTC. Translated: CAWSVGDIGYGYTF.

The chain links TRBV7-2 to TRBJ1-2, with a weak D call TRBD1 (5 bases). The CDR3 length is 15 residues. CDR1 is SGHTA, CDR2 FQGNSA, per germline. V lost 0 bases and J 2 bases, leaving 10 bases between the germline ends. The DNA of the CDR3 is TGTGCCAGCAGCTTAGCCCTGACAGAAAACTATGGCTACACCTTC. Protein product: CASSLALTENYGYTF.

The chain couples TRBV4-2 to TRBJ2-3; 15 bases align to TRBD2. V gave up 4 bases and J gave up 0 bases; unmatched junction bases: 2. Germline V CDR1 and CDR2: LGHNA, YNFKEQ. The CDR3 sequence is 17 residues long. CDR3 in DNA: TGTGCCAGCAGCCCGGGGACTAGCGGGGGGAGCACAGATACGCAGTATTTT. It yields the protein CASSPGTSGGSTDTQYF.

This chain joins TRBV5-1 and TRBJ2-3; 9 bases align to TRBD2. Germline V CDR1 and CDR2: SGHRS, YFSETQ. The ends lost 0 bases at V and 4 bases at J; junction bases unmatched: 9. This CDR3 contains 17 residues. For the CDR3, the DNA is TGCGCCAGCAGCTTGGGGGGCGTAGCGGGAGCCTCAGATACGCAGTATTTT. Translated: CASSLGGVAGASDTQYF.

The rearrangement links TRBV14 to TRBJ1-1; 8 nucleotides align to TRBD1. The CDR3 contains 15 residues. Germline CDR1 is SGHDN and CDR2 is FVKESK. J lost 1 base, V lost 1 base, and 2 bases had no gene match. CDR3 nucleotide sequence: TGTGCCAGCAGCCAAGCAGGGGGCCCGAACACTGAAGCTTTCTTT. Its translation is CASSQAGGPNTEAFF.

This CDR3 is CASSRQGEGEKLFF. The CDR3 DNA sequence: TGTGCCAGCAGCCGACAGGGGGAAGGGGAAAAACTGTTTTTT. The chain is built from TRBV9 and TRBJ1-4; 9 bases map to TRBD1. The germline gives CDR1 SGDLS, CDR2 YYNGEE. J lost 8 bases, V lost 4 bases, and 6 bases had no gene match. The length of the CDR3 is 14 residues.

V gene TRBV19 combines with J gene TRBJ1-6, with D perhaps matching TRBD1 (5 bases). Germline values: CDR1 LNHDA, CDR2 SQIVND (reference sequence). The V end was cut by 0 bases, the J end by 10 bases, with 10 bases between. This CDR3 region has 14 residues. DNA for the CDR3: TGTGCCAGTAGTATAGAAATGGGGCGGTCACCCCTCCACTTT. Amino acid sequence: CASSIEMGRSPLHF.

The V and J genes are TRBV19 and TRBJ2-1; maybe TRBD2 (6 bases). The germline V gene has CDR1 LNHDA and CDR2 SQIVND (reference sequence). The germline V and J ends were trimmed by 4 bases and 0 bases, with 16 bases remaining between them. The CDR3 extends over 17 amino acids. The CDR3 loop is CASSRTLATDSYNEQFF. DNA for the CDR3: TGTGCCAGTAGTAGGACACTAGCCACCGACTCCTACAATGAGCAGTTCTTC.

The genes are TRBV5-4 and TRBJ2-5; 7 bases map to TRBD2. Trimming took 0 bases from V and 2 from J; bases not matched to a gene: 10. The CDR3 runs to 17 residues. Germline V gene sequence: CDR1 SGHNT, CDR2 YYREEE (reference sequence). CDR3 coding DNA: TGTGCCAGCAGCTTGGGAAGAGGAGGGCGGGGGCAAGAGACCCAGTACTTC. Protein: CASSLGRGGRGQETQYF. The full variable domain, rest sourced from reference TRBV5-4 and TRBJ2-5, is ETGVTQSPTHLIKTRGQQVTLRCSSQSGHNTVSWYQQALGQGPQFIFQYYREEENGRGNFPPRFSGLQFPNYSSELNVNALELDDSALYLCASSLGRGGRGQETQYFGPGTRLLVL.